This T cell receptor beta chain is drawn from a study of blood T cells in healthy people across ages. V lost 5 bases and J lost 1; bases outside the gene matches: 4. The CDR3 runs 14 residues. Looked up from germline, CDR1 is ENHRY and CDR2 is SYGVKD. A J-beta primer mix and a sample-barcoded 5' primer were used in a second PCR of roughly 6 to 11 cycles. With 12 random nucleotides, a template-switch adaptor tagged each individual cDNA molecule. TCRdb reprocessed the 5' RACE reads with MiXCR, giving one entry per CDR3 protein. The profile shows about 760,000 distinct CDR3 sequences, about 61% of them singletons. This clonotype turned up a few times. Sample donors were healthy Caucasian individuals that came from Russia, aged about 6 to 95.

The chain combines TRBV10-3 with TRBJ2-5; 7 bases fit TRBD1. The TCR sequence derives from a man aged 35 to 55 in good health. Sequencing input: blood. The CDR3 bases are TGTGCCATCAGTTACCGGGACAGCCAAGAGACCCAGTACTTC. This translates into CAISYRDSQETQYF.